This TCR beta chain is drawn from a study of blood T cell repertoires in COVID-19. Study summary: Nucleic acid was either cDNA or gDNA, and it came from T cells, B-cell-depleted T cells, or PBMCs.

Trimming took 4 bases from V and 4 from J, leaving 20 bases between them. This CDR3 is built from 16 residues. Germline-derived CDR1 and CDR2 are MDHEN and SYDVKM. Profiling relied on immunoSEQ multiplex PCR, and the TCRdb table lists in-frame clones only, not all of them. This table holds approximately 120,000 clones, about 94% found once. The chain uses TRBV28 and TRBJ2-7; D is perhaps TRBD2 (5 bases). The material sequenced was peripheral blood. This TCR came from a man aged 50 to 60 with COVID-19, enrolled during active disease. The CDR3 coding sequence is TGTGCCAGCAGTTCCCGAGGGTGGGGAGCGGAATACGAGCAGTACTTC. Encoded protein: CASSSRGWGAEYEQYF.